Listed here are 17 T cell receptor beta chains from one sample, sequenced in a study of T cells after posttransplantation cyclophosphamide. Using immunoSEQ multiplex PCR, the repertoire was profiled, and TCRdb retains in-frame clones only, with some absent. The repertoire has tens of thousands of clones, none seen only once; the ten largest take 6.7%. Sample: PBMCs. These receptors originate from a woman in her forties or fifties in good health and a related stem cell transplant donor.

This clone came up many times. As DNA, the CDR3 is TGTGCCAGCAGTTTGAACCAGGGGGCGGTTCAGCCCCAGCATTTT. Its translation: CASSLNQGAVQPQHF. The chain recombines TRBV5-5 with TRBJ1-5, with 8 positions matching TRBD1. The germline CDR1 and CDR2 sequences are SGHKS and YYEKEE (reference sequence). V was clipped by 5 bases and J by 6 bases; unmatched bases: 10. This CDR3 is 15 amino acids long.

In this sample, this clone turned up many times. The CDR3 DNA reads TGTGCCAGCAGCTTTGGCCCCAGGGCTAACTATGGCTACACCTTC. This codes for CASSFGPRANYGYTF. The rearrangement joins TRBV11-2 to TRBJ1-2; tentative D call: TRBD1 (5 bases). CDR3 length equals 15 residues. Trimming cost V 3 bases and J 0 bases, with 11 bases left between them. Germline assignment: CDR1 SGHAT and CDR2 FQNNGV.

The V and J genes are TRBV9 and TRBJ1-3; D not resolved. This CDR3 comprises 14 residues. Germline V gives CDR1 SGDLS, CDR2 YYNGEE. V lost 0 bases and J 4 bases, leaving 8 bases between the germline ends. The CDR3 reads CASSVAQRGNTIYF. CDR3 DNA: TGTGCCAGCAGCGTAGCTCAGAGAGGAAACACCATATATTTT.

This clone was counted many times. The chain has TRBV7-7 and TRBJ2-1; TRBD1 might be the D (6 bases). This CDR3 comprises 13 residues. Germline V gene sequence: CDR1 SSHAT, CDR2 FNYEAQ (reference sequence). V lost 6 bases, J lost 5 bases, and 11 bases lay in between. CDR3 bases: TGTGCCAGCAGTCACGGACAGAACAATGAGCAGTTCTTC. As protein: CASSHGQNNEQFF. The variable domain in full, completed from reference TRBV7-7 and TRBJ2-1, reads GAGVSQSPRYKVTKRGQDVTLRCDPISSHATLYWYQQALGQGPEFLTYFNYEAQPDKSGLPSDRFSAERPEGSISTLTIQRTEQRDSAMYRCASSHGQNNEQFFGPGTRLTVL.

V is TRBV5-1 and J is TRBJ2-7, with D possibly TRBD2 on 6 matching bases. V gave up 3 bases and J gave up 3 bases, with 10 bases separating them. The V gene's germline CDR1 is SGHRS and CDR2 YFSETQ. The CDR3 sequence is 13 residues long. CDR3: CASSSGTLYEQYF. In DNA form, the CDR3 reads TGCGCCAGCAGCTCCGGGACTCTCTACGAGCAGTACTTC.

This clone was recorded many times. The chain links TRBV4-3 to TRBJ2-7; 8 bases map to TRBD1. The CDR3 has 16 amino acids. V trimming: 1 base; J trimming: 2 bases; junction bases outside the gene matches: 7. The germline V gene encodes CDR1 LGHNA and CDR2 YSLEER. CDR3 in DNA: TGCGCCAGCAGCCAAGTTGAGGGACAGGAGCCCTACGAGCAGTACTTC. Translating it yields CASSQVEGQEPYEQYF.

This clone occurred many times. The chain recombines TRBV7-9 with TRBJ1-1; possibly TRBD1 for D (6 bases). From germline, CDR1 is SEHNR and CDR2 FQNEAQ (reference sequence). Trimming removed 5 bases at V and 7 bases at J, with 11 bases between. This CDR3 comprises 12 residues. CDR3 amino acids: CASSHRQVEAFF. The DNA of the CDR3 is TGTGCCAGCAGCCATCGACAGGTTGAAGCTTTCTTT.

This clone was counted at least ten times. J is TRBJ1-4 and V is TRBV4-2; TRBD1 matches at 7 bases. After removal of 4 bases from V and 3 bases from J, the junction contained 5 bases not matched to a gene. The CDR3 spans 15 residues. Germline V gene sequence: CDR1 LGHNA, CDR2 YNFKEQ. CDR3 sequence (DNA): TGTGCCAGCAGCCCCCCGGACAGGTCTAATGAAAAACTGTTTTTT. It is translated as CASSPPDRSNEKLFF.

This clone was seen repeatedly, ten times or more. This chain connects TRBV19 to TRBJ1-4, with D possibly TRBD1 on 5 matching bases. Trimming took 3 bases from V and 2 from J, leaving 10 bases between them. CDR3 length equals 15 residues. In germline, CDR1 is LNHDA, CDR2 SQIVND (reference sequence). DNA for the CDR3: TGTGCCAGTAGTATCCGAGGGGCTACTAATGAAAAACTGTTTTTT. This gives the protein CASSIRGATNEKLFF. Variable domain in full (rest from reference TRBV19 and TRBJ1-4): DGGITQSPKYLFRKEGQNVTLSCEQNLNHDAMYWYRQDPGQGLRLIYYSQIVNDFQKGDIAEGYSVSREKKESFPLTVTSAQKNPTAFYLCASSIRGATNEKLFFGSGTQLSVL.

This clone occurred a few times. V usage is TRBV30 and J usage is TRBJ2-7, with 7 bases identical to TRBD1. V gave up 2 bases and J gave up 3 bases; unmatched junction bases: 4. Germline values: CDR1 GTSNPN, CDR2 SVGIG (reference sequence). The CDR3 spans 13 residues. CDR3 region: CAWSRDRDYEQYF. CDR3 bases: TGTGCCTGGAGTCGGGACAGAGACTACGAGCAGTACTTC.

The sample holds a few counts of this clone. The rearrangement links TRBV7-8 to TRBJ2-7; D is perhaps TRBD2 (6 bases). The CDR3 runs 15 residues. V was pared by 5 bases and J by 2 bases, with 16 bases between. Germline V gene lookup returns CDR1 SGHVS and CDR2 FQNEAQ. The CDR3 nucleotides are TGTGCCAGCAGCGTTACCGGGACTGAGACCTACGAGCAGTACTTC. Translated: CASSVTGTETYEQYF. Looking up the rest from reference TRBV7-8 and TRBJ2-7 gives the full variable domain: GAGVSQSPRYKVAKRGQDVALRCDPISGHVSLFWYQQALGQGPEFLTYFQNEAQLDKSGLPSDRFFAERPEGSVSTLKIQRTQQEDSAVYLCASSVTGTETYEQYFGPGTRLTVT.

This clone occurred many times. V and J are TRBV7-8 and TRBJ2-7; 9 nucleotides line up with TRBD2. Germline V gives CDR1 SGHVS, CDR2 FQNEAQ. CDR3 size: 13 residues. The J segment lost 2 bases and the V segment lost 9 bases, leaving 5 bases of the junction unmatched. The CDR3 DNA follows: TGTGCCAGTATGAGCGGGAGGACCTACGAGCAGTACTTC. Amino acids: CASMSGRTYEQYF.

The table lists this clone with many counts. The rearrangement uses TRBV5-1 and TRBJ1-1; D unresolved. Per germline, CDR1 SGHRS and CDR2 YFSETQ. The CDR3 contains 14 residues. Trimming cost V 4 bases and J 1 base, with 11 bases left between them. The CDR3 sequence is CASSGLVRNTEAFF. CDR3 in DNA: TGCGCCAGCAGCGGGCTGGTCCGGAACACTGAAGCTTTCTTT.

This clone was counted ten times or more. The V and J genes are TRBV19 and TRBJ1-1; 9 positions match TRBD1. V shed 3 bases, J shed 10 bases, and the junction held 6 bases outside the gene matches. This CDR3 spans 13 amino acids. Germline V gene data show CDR1 as LNHDA and CDR2 as SQIVND (reference sequence). The CDR3, as DNA: TGTGCCAGTAGTATGGACAGGGGAAAGGGAGCTTTCTTT. This gives the protein CASSMDRGKGAFF.

This clone has at least ten counts. The chain is built from TRBV5-1 and TRBJ2-2; D gene uncertain. The length of the CDR3 is 13 residues. V was clipped by 4 bases and J by 7 bases, with 11 bases between them. In germline, CDR1 is SGHRS, CDR2 YFSETQ. The DNA of the CDR3 is TGCGCCAGCAGCACCGCTTTCGGCGGGGAGCTGTTTTTT. This encodes CASSTAFGGELFF.

This clone was seen ten or more times. The rearrangement links TRBV5-1 to TRBJ2-7, with 9 bases lining up with TRBD2. With V trimmed by 4 bases and J by 1 base, 6 bases remained unmatched. Germline CDR1 and CDR2: SGHRS and YFSETQ. The CDR3 contains 15 residues. In nucleotides, the CDR3 is TGCGCCAGCAGCGCGGGGGGGGCCCGTTCCTACGAGCAGTACTTC. Residues: CASSAGGARSYEQYF.

Many counts were recorded for this clone. This rearrangement joins TRBV27 to TRBJ2-1; 10 nucleotides match TRBD2. Germline CDR1 MNHEY, CDR2 SMNVEV (reference sequence). The CDR3 sequence is 15 residues long. V shed 2 bases and J 4 bases; nucleotides not matched to a gene: 2. For the CDR3, the DNA is TGTGCCAGCAGTTTAGGACTAGCGGAATACAATGAGCAGTTCTTC. Its protein is CASSLGLAEYNEQFF.